This TCR beta chain is drawn from a study of T cell clonality in common variable immunodeficiency. Findings and caveats of the study: CVID subjects had higher TCRbeta clonality than healthy controls, most marked in about a third. CVID subjects shared fewer TCRbeta clones than healthy controls did. Common variable immunodeficiency TCR beta sequences reportedly had fewer deletions and N-nucleotide insertions.

In the case of this clone: The antigen is not known. An end of the junction does not agree with germline; a read error may underlie this. The CDR3 goes on 3 residues after the read ends, and that part is filled in from the germline J gene. Other DNA sequences within the sample encode an identical CDR3.

Most patients and controls had Caucasian heritage. In germline, CDR1 is LNHDA, CDR2 SQIVND (reference sequence). This CDR3 contains 15 residues. The assay was immunoSEQ multiplex PCR, and TCRdb's table has in-frame clones only and misses some. This sample carries some 80,000 clones, none of them present only once. This clonotype was obtained from a person between 18 and 69 years old in good health. The chain couples TRBV19 to TRBJ1-6; weak D call: TRBD1 (6 bases). The sample consisted of peripheral blood mononuclear cells. The part of the CDR3 DNA that was read is TGCGCCAGTAGTAGGGAGGACAGTCCAAATTCACCC. Its translation: CASSREDSPNSP. The full CDR3 is CASSREDSPNSPLHF.